This T cell receptor (beta chain) was recorded in a study of T cell repertoires in cytomegalovirus infection. Germline V lookup: CDR1 SQVTM, CDR2 ANQGSEA. The CDR3 runs 14 residues. Trimming took off 3 bases at V and 7 bases at J, with 18 bases between the two ends. The table lists this clonotype with a few counts. A single record per CDR3 protein comes from TCRdb applying MiXCR to the reads. The top ten hold around 8.8% of the sample, which has 200,000 to 300,000 distinct CDR3 sequences, approximately 14% seen once. This chain links TRBV29-1 with TRBJ1-2, with D unresolved. The sequence was collected from a human donor in good health (CMV status not recorded). Some clones in this sample may be carry-over from other donors' samples. The sequenced sample consisted of PBMCs. The CDR3 is CSVDGRLPAFGYTF. The CDR3 DNA is TGCAGCGTTGACGGACGACTTCCAGCTTTTGGCTACACCTTC. Looking up the rest from reference TRBV29-1 and TRBJ1-2 gives the full variable domain: SAVISQKPSRDICQRGTSLTIQCQVDSQVTMMFWYRQQPGQSLTLIATANQGSEATYESGFVIDKFPISRPNLTFSTLTVSNMSPEDSSIYLCSVDGRLPAFGYTFGSGTRLTVV.